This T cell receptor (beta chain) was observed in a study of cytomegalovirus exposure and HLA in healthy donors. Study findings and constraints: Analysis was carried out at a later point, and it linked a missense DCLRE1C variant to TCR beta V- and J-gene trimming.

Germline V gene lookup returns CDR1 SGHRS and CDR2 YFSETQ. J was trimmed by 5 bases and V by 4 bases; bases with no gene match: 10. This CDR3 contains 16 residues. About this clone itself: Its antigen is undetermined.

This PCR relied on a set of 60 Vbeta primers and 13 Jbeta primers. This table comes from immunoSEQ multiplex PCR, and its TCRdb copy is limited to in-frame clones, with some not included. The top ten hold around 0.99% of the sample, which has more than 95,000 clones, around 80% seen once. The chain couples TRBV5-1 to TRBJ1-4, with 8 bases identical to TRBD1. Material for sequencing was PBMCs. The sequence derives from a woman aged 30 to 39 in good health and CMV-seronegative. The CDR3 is CASSEHLGQGNEKLFF. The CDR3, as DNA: TGCGCCAGCAGCGAGCACCTAGGACAGGGCAATGAAAAACTGTTTTTT.